Sequencing of this TCR beta chain was carried out in a study of cytomegalovirus exposure and HLA in healthy donors. General study results and limits: Specificity for CMV antigens was confirmed in vitro for three of the CMV-associated chains. Based on reports, TCR beta sequences accurately predicted HLA-A and HLA-B alleles for most subjects.

The PCR ran on 60 Vbeta and 13 Jbeta primers. Generated by immunoSEQ multiplex PCR, the TCRdb table keeps only in-frame clones and is missing some. Among 70,000 to 100,000 clones, around 81% were seen once, and the ten largest hold around 2%. The CDR3 is 16 residues long. Deletions cut 2 bases from V and 4 bases from J, with 18 bases between. In germline, CDR1 is MNHNS, CDR2 SASEGT. As concerns this clone: Its cognate antigen is unknown.

The receptor's source is a man in his late teens or twenties in good health and CMV-seronegative. This sequence joins TRBV6-1 and TRBJ2-7; D is unclear. The specimen sequenced was PBMCs. CDR3 nucleotides: TGTGCCAGCAGTGAATCCCAGGCCGCTTCAGAGTACGAGCAGTACTTC. Its translation is CASSESQAASEYEQYF.